These T cell receptor beta chains were read from a single sample in a study of T cells in Graves' hyperthyroidism and ophthalmopathy. TCRdb used MiXCR to reprocess the multiplex PCR reads, holding one entry per CDR3 protein. The data contain hundreds of thousands of distinct CDR3 sequences, roughly 14% of them singletons. The sequenced material came from blood. The receptors were sampled from a woman aged 30 to 39 with Graves' hyperthyroidism that later progressed to Graves' ophthalmopathy. Both conserved end residues are part of each CDR3. Fields, in order: CDR3 DNA, CDR3 protein, V gene, J gene, D gene, clone size. The D gene is left open where the match is weak. Where a row states a size, it is once, few, many or the class of an expanded clone; other rows omit it.

cdr3_nt: TGCAGTGCTAGAGATCAGCCGAACACTGAAGCTTTCTTT
cdr3_aa: CSARDQPNTEAFF
v_call: TRBV20-1
j_call: TRBJ1-1
d_call: -
clone_size: -

cdr3_nt: TGTGCCAGCAGCTTAGGAAGGGACGGAAGCTTCTACGAGCAGTATTTC
cdr3_aa: CASSLGRDGSFYEQYF
v_call: TRBV11-2
j_call: TRBJ2-7
d_call: -
clone_size: -

cdr3_nt: TGTGCCAGCAGGACTAGCGGGAGGGCTTACAATGAGCAGTTCTTC
cdr3_aa: CASRTSGRAYNEQFF
v_call: TRBV25-1
j_call: TRBJ2-1
d_call: TRBD2
clone_size: few

cdr3_nt: TGTGCCAGCAGTTACTCGAGGCTGTACACAGATACGCAGTATTTT
cdr3_aa: CASSYSRLYTDTQYF
v_call: TRBV6-5
j_call: TRBJ2-3
d_call: -
clone_size: many

cdr3_nt: TGTGCCAGCTCGGCTGGACTAGCGTTTGGAGAGACCCAGTACTTC
cdr3_aa: CASSAGLAFGETQYF
v_call: TRBV18
j_call: TRBJ2-5
d_call: TRBD2
clone_size: few

cdr3_nt: TGTGCCAGCAGTGATTACAACTACGAGCAGTACTTC
cdr3_aa: CASSDYNYEQYF
v_call: TRBV25-1
j_call: TRBJ2-7
d_call: -
clone_size: few

cdr3_nt: TGCGCCAGCAGCCACCGCTGGGAGAGACAGAGACTCAATCAGCCCCAGCATTTT
cdr3_aa: CASSHRWERQRLNQPQHF
v_call: TRBV4-1
j_call: TRBJ1-5
d_call: -
clone_size: -

cdr3_nt: TGTGCCAGCAGTCTTCAGGGTGAAAAACTGTTTTTT
cdr3_aa: CASSLQGEKLFF
v_call: TRBV28
j_call: TRBJ1-4
d_call: -
clone_size: few

cdr3_nt: TGTGCCAGCACGGGCAGTCTCTATGGCTACACCTTC
cdr3_aa: CASTGSLYGYTF
v_call: TRBV6-1
j_call: TRBJ1-2
d_call: -
clone_size: many

cdr3_nt: TGTGCCAGCAGTCCCCTGGGTTCTGGAAACACCATATATTTT
cdr3_aa: CASSPLGSGNTIYF
v_call: TRBV27
j_call: TRBJ1-3
d_call: -
clone_size: many

cdr3_nt: TGTGCCAGCAGTATGACAGTAAGCACTGAAGCTTTCTTT
cdr3_aa: CASSMTVSTEAFF
v_call: TRBV6-4
j_call: TRBJ1-1
d_call: -
clone_size: -